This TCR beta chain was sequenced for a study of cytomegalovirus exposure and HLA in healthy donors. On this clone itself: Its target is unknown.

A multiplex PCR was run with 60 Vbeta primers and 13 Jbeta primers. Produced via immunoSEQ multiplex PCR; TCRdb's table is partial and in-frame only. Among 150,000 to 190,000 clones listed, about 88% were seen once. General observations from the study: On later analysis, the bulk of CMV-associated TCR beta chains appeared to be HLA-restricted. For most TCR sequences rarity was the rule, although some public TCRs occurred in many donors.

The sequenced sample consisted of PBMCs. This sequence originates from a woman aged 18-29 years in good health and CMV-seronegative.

This CDR3 reads CASSRRGVQGARDSPLHF. The CDR3 nucleotides read TGTGCCAGTAGTCGACGGGGGGTACAGGGGGCTCGTGATTCACCCCTCCACTTT. This chain links TRBV19 with TRBJ1-6; TRBD1 matches at 9 bases. This CDR3 has 18 residues. V dropped 5 bases and J dropped 8; count of bases not matched to a gene: 16. The germline gives CDR1 LNHDA, CDR2 SQIVND (reference sequence).